This TCR beta chain appears in the sequencing data of a study of technical replicates of blood from a few donors. Repertoires were generated with immunoSEQ multiplex PCR, while TCRdb's copy carries only in-frame clones and drops some. The table has about 88,000 clones, approximately 95% seen once. The CDR3 extends over 15 amino acids. V was shortened by 4 bases and J by 2 bases, with 17 bases between the two germline ends. In germline, CDR1 is GTSNPN, CDR2 SVGIG (reference sequence). The chain couples TRBV30 to TRBJ1-1; D gene ambiguous. Sequencing input: T cells isolated from PBMCs. This TCR derives from a human donor in good health. CDR3 sequence: CAWTPPGGPNTEAFF. The CDR3 region has the DNA TGTGCCTGGACCCCACCAGGAGGACCAAACACTGAAGCTTTCTTT.